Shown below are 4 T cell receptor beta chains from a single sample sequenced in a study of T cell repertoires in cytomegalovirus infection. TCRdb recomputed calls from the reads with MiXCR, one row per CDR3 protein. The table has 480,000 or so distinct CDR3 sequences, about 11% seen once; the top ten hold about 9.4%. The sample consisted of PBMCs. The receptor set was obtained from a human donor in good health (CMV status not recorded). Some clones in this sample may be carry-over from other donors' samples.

The DNA of the CDR3 is TGTGCCAGCAGCCGACAGGCGATCTCCTACGAGCAGTACTTC. This translates into CASSRQAISYEQYF. This chain links TRBV2 with TRBJ2-7, with D maybe TRBD1 (6 bases). CDR1 and CDR2 (germline): SNHLY, FYNNEI. The CDR3 is 14 amino acids. V shed 6 bases and J shed 0 bases, with 12 bases lying between them.

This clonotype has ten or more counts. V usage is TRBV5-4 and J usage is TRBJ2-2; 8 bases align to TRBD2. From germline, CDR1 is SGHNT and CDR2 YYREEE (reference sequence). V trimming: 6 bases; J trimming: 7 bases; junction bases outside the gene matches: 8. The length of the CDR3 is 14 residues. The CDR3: CASTAGGRSGELFF. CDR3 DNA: TGTGCCAGCACCGCGGGGGGCCGGAGCGGGGAGCTGTTTTTT.

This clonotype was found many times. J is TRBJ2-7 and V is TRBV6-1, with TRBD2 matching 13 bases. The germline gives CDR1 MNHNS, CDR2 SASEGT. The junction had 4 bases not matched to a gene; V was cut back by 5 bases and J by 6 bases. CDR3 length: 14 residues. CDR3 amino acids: CASSSGLAGAEQYF. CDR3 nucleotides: TGTGCCAGCAGTTCAGGACTAGCGGGAGCCGAGCAGTACTTC.

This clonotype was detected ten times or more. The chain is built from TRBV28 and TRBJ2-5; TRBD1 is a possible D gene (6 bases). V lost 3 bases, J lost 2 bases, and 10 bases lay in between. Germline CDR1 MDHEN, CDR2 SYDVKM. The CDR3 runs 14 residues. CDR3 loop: CASSFKDRQETQYF. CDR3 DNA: TGTGCCAGCAGTTTTAAGGACAGACAAGAGACCCAGTACTTC.